The source of this T cell receptor beta chain is a study of T cells in Graves' hyperthyroidism and ophthalmopathy. Study-wide background: Peripheral blood draws took place at initial diagnosis, ahead of any treatment. Points from the study as a whole: Ophthalmopathy and stable hyperthyroidism were told apart by a 13 V-J model.

Trimming pared 11 bases from V and 7 bases from J, leaving 21 bases between. The germline V gene encodes CDR1 SEHNR and CDR2 FQNEAQ (reference sequence). This CDR3 spans 13 amino acids. This clonotype was detected a few times. Antigen unknown. Stable hyperthyroidism: no ophthalmopathy progression over 18 months of follow-up. Subjects aged 18 to 65 presented with newly diagnosed hyperthyroidism of less than 2 months' duration. Amplification yielded TCR beta CDR3 regions, with RNA transcripts as the source. RT-PCR in the first round (using the HTBI primer set) targeted the TCR CDR3. TCRdb reanalysed the multiplex PCR reads using MiXCR and keeps one entry per CDR3 protein. There are 480,000 or so distinct CDR3 sequences in the sample; approximately 14% occur only once, and less than 20% lies in the top ten.

The sequence was obtained from a young woman with Graves' hyperthyroidism. The chain uses TRBV7-9 and TRBJ2-7, with D maybe TRBD2 (5 bases). The sequencing sample was made of blood. The CDR3 here is CAGAGISTGEQYF. In nucleotides, the CDR3 is TGTGCCGGTGCAGGCATATCTACGGGGGAGCAGTACTTC.